Following are 8 T cell receptor beta chains from one sample sequenced in a study of blood T cell repertoires in COVID-19. Sequenced by immunoSEQ multiplex PCR; TCRdb stores in-frame clones only, minus some. The table has 450,000 to 500,000 clones, approximately 85% seen once; the top ten hold under 4%. The specimen was peripheral blood. Source of these receptors: a human donor in a cohort sampled during active COVID-19.

V and J are TRBV18 and TRBJ1-3; 8 positions agree with TRBD1. Trimming took 0 bases from V and 2 from J; bases not matched to a gene: 9. There are 18 residues in the CDR3. Germline V gene lookup returns CDR1 KGHSH and CDR2 LQKENI. The chain's CDR3 is CASSPPGQGASPGNTIYF. In nucleotides, the CDR3 is TGTGCCAGCTCACCACCGGGGCAGGGGGCTTCTCCTGGAAACACCATATATTTT. The complete variable domain, with remaining parts taken from reference TRBV18 and TRBJ1-3, reads NAGVMQNPRHLVRRRGQEARLRCSPMKGHSHVYWYRQLPEEGLKFMVYLQKENIIDESGMPKERFSAEFPKEGPSILRIQQVVRGDSAAYFCASSPPGQGASPGNTIYFGEGSWLTVV.

This clone was counted a single time. V gene TRBV19 combines with J gene TRBJ1-2; D remains unclear. Trimming shortened V by 3 bases and J by 5 bases, and 13 bases separated the two germline ends. This CDR3 spans 14 amino acids. Germline loops: CDR1 LNHDA, CDR2 SQIVND (reference sequence). The CDR3 region has the DNA TGTGCCAGTAGTATCGGTACGGGGATATATGGCTACACCTTC. Translating gives CASSIGTGIYGYTF.

The V call is TRBV11-2, the J call TRBJ2-7, with 8 bases aligning to TRBD2. V shed 4 bases, J shed 1 base, and the junction held 6 bases outside the gene matches. CDR1 is SGHAT and CDR2 is FQNNGV in the germline V gene. This CDR3 has 15 residues. CDR3 amino acids: CASSSLAGLSYEQYF. CDR3 nucleotides: TGTGCCAGCAGCTCTTTAGCGGGACTGTCCTACGAGCAGTACTTC.

The V and J genes are TRBV7-2 and TRBJ1-6; D is uncertain. The V end lost 7 bases, the J end lost 9 bases, and 19 bases lay between the germline ends. Germline V lookup: CDR1 SGHTA, CDR2 FQGNSA. This CDR3 is 15 amino acids long. The CDR3 loop is CASTFSAGSGSPLHF. CDR3 DNA: TGTGCCAGCACCTTCTCGGCGGGCTCGGGTTCACCCCTCCACTTT.

The chain combines TRBV7-3 with TRBJ2-7; 7 nucleotides agree with TRBD1. Germline V CDR1 and CDR2: SGHTA, FQGTGA. The trim removed 3 bases at V and 3 bases at J, leaving 8 bases unmatched. This CDR3 spans 15 amino acids. The CDR3 loop is CASSLTGTDGYEQYF. The CDR3 DNA follows: TGTGCCAGCAGCTTGACAGGGACGGACGGCTACGAGCAGTACTTC.

The rearrangement joins TRBV6-1 to TRBJ1-2; D is unclear. Germline V gene lookup returns CDR1 MNHNS and CDR2 SASEGT. The length of the CDR3 is 15 residues. V was pared by 3 bases and J by 2 bases, with 13 bases between. CDR3 bases: TGTGCCAGCAGTGAGAGGGTCAGCCTGAACTATGGCTACACCTTC. This gives the protein CASSERVSLNYGYTF.

This rearrangement joins TRBV7-2 to TRBJ2-7, with TRBD2 identical over 8 bases. Looked up from germline, CDR1 is SGHTA and CDR2 is FQGNSA. J lost 3 bases, V lost 5 bases, and 6 bases had no gene match. This CDR3 spans 14 amino acids. DNA for the CDR3: TGTGCCAGCAGCAGGAGCGGGAGTATCTACGAGCAGTACTTC. It yields the protein CASSRSGSIYEQYF. Full variable domain (rest looked up from reference TRBV7-2 and TRBJ2-7): GAGVSQSPSNKVTEKGKDVELRCDPISGHTALYWYRQSLGQGLEFLIYFQGNSAPDKSGLPSDRFSAERTGGSVSTLTIQRTQQEDSAVYLCASSRSGSIYEQYFGPGTRLTVT.

The V gene is TRBV10-3, the J gene TRBJ2-3, with 15 bases aligning to TRBD2. This CDR3 has 18 amino acids. J was trimmed by 3 bases and V by 6 bases; bases with no gene match: 10. The germline CDR1 and CDR2 sequences are ENHRY and SYGVKD. DNA of the CDR3: TGTGCCATCAGCTCCGGACTAGCGGGAGGGCCGGAGACAGATACGCAGTATTTT. As protein: CAISSGLAGGPETDTQYF.